The 30 T cell receptor beta chains presented below share a single source sample, sequenced in a study of T cells in Graves' hyperthyroidism and ophthalmopathy. Amplified regions were TCR beta CDR3 sequences from RNA transcripts. Carried out on the TCR CDR3, a first-round RT-PCR used the HTBI primer set. A single record per CDR3 protein comes from TCRdb applying MiXCR to the multiplex PCR reads. The sample lists a few hundred thousand distinct CDR3 sequences; 14% to 15% were seen once. Material: blood. The receptors shown here come from a young woman with Graves' hyperthyroidism.

This clonotype has just a few counts. The V gene is TRBV5-1, the J gene TRBJ2-3, with D possibly TRBD2 on 5 matching bases. CDR1 is SGHRS, CDR2 YFSETQ, per germline. Deletions cut 1 base from V and 5 bases from J, with 20 bases between. The length of the CDR3 is 17 residues. This CDR3 is CASSLSWAGRDGDTQYF. CDR3 coding DNA: TGCGCCAGCAGCTTGAGTTGGGCGGGCCGCGATGGAGATACGCAGTATTTT.

The rearrangement links TRBV3-1 to TRBJ2-7; tentative D call: TRBD2 (5 bases). Germline lookup yields CDR1 LGHDT and CDR2 YNNKEL (reference sequence). The CDR3 is 14 residues long. Trimming stripped 1 base from V and 3 bases from J, with 10 bases between. The DNA for the CDR3 is TGTGCCAGCAGCCAAGTACGGGGATACTACGAGCAGTACTTC. It encodes CASSQVRGYYEQYF.

This clonotype was found many times. This sequence joins TRBV18 and TRBJ2-1; D remains unclear. The V end was cut by 3 bases, the J end by 6 bases, with 6 bases between. Germline V gene data show CDR1 as KGHSH and CDR2 as LQKENI. The CDR3 extends over 12 amino acids. CDR3: CASSPLTNEQFF. DNA of the CDR3: TGTGCCAGCTCACCCCTAACCAATGAGCAGTTCTTC. The variable domain in full, completed from reference TRBV18 and TRBJ2-1, reads NAGVMQNPRHLVRRRGQEARLRCSPMKGHSHVYWYRQLPEEGLKFMVYLQKENIIDESGMPKERFSAEFPKEGPSILRIQQVVRGDSAAYFCASSPLTNEQFFGPGTRLTVL.

This clonotype came up many times. The J gene is TRBJ2-3, the V gene TRBV18; the match to TRBD1 covers 7 bases. Germline CDR1 is KGHSH and CDR2 is LQKENI. After removal of 5 bases from V and 2 bases from J, the junction contained 4 bases not matched to a gene. This CDR3 has 14 residues. The CDR3: CASSSTGFTDTQYF. CDR3 bases: TGTGCCAGCTCATCGACAGGGTTCACAGATACGCAGTATTTT. Complete variable domain (other parts from reference TRBV18 and TRBJ2-3): NAGVMQNPRHLVRRRGQEARLRCSPMKGHSHVYWYRQLPEEGLKFMVYLQKENIIDESGMPKERFSAEFPKEGPSILRIQQVVRGDSAAYFCASSSTGFTDTQYFGPGTRLTVL.

Only a few counts were recorded for this clonotype. The chain links TRBV7-2 to TRBJ2-1, with 9 nucleotides matching TRBD2. The CDR3 has 16 residues. The germline V gene encodes CDR1 SGHTA and CDR2 FQGNSA. Losses at the gene ends were 0 bases for V and 5 bases for J; bases not matched to a gene: 5. DNA for the CDR3: TGTGCCAGCAGCTTAGCGAGTAGCGGGGGAAACAATGAGCAGTTCTTC. Translating gives CASSLASSGGNNEQFF.

A word on this clonotype: Just one base apart from a much larger clone, this may be a read error. CDR3 residues: CATSDSYQETQYF. The CDR3 bases are TGTGCCACCAGTGACAGTTACCAAGAGACCCAGTACTTC. The rearrangement joins TRBV24-1 to TRBJ2-5; D call uncertain. CDR3 length equals 13 residues. Trimming removed 4 bases at V and 0 bases at J, with 5 bases between. From germline, CDR1 is KGHDR and CDR2 SFDVKD.

This clonotype appeared many times. CDR3: CASTWTVNYGYTF. CDR3 DNA sequence: TGTGCCAGCACTTGGACAGTTAACTATGGCTACACCTTC. The V call is TRBV6-1, the J call TRBJ1-2; D might be TRBD1 (6 bases). The CDR3 runs to 13 residues. V was shortened by 7 bases and J by 1 base, with 10 bases between the two germline ends. CDR1 MNHNS and CDR2 SASEGT come from the germline V gene.

V gene TRBV30 combines with J gene TRBJ1-1, with 12 positions matching TRBD1. CDR1 is GTSNPN, CDR2 SVGIG, per germline (reference sequence). The trim removed 5 bases at V and 2 bases at J, leaving 6 bases unmatched. CDR3 length: 15 amino acids. The CDR3 is CAWERDRGPNTEAFF. The CDR3 DNA is TGTGCCTGGGAAAGGGACAGGGGGCCCAACACTGAAGCTTTCTTT.

The sample holds many counts of this clonotype. The chain employs TRBV18 and TRBJ1-5; D not resolved. The CDR3 spans 14 residues. From germline, CDR1 is KGHSH and CDR2 LQKENI. V was shortened by 1 base and J by 7 bases, with 11 bases between the two germline ends. The CDR3 DNA follows: TGTGCCAGCTCACCACAACTGACGGGGCAGCCCCAGCATTTT. It is translated as CASSPQLTGQPQHF.

The table lists this clonotype with many counts. V is TRBV18 and J is TRBJ1-1, with D unclear. The CDR3 is 14 residues long. The V end was cut by 4 bases, the J end by 2 bases, with 11 bases between. CDR1 and CDR2 (germline): KGHSH, LQKENI. The chain's CDR3 is CASSLYTENTEAFF. CDR3 bases: TGTGCCAGCTCACTTTACACAGAAAACACTGAAGCTTTCTTT.

This clonotype has ten or more counts. The chain uses TRBV11-2 and TRBJ1-2; unclear D gene. V was pared by 4 bases and J by 7 bases, with 19 bases between. Germline V gene sequence: CDR1 SGHAT, CDR2 FQNNGV. The CDR3 has 15 amino acids. Written as DNA, the CDR3 is TGTGCCAGCAGCTATGACGCGACACTAGCGGGTGGCTACACCTTC. It specifies CASSYDATLAGGYTF.

The chain employs TRBV18 and TRBJ2-6; 8 positions agree with TRBD1. Germline V gene sequence: CDR1 KGHSH, CDR2 LQKENI. There are 18 residues in the CDR3. The junction had 10 bases not matched to a gene; V was cut back by 6 bases and J by 0 bases. CDR3 protein: CASSGTGAQFSGANVLTF. CDR3 bases: TGTGCCAGCTCCGGGACAGGAGCCCAGTTCTCTGGGGCCAACGTCCTGACTTTC.

The rearrangement joins TRBV24-1 to TRBJ2-1; 8 bases match TRBD2. This CDR3 contains 16 residues. With V trimmed by 0 bases and J by 6 bases, 6 bases remained unmatched. Germline CDR1 KGHDR, CDR2 SFDVKD. CDR3 residues: CATSDLRGGLSNEQFF. CDR3 DNA: TGTGCCACCAGTGATTTGCGGGGGGGCTTAAGCAATGAGCAGTTCTTC.

The CDR3 DNA follows: TGTGCCAGTAGTATTTTACCGGGACAGGGTTGGTCTGAAGCTTTCTTT. Protein sequence: CASSILPGQGWSEAFF. This chain uses TRBV19 with TRBJ1-1; TRBD1 agrees at 9 bases. Looked up from germline, CDR1 is LNHDA and CDR2 is SQIVND (reference sequence). CDR3 size: 16 residues. J lost 6 bases, V lost 3 bases, and 11 bases had no gene match.

The chain joins TRBV27 to TRBJ2-7; TRBD1 agrees at 7 bases. The CDR3 contains 15 residues. The ends lost 6 bases at V and 3 bases at J; junction bases unmatched: 11. Germline V gene sequence: CDR1 MNHEY, CDR2 SMNVEV (reference sequence). CDR3 bases: TGTGCCAGCAGCTCGACAGGGTCTGGTTTCTACGAGCAGTACTTC. This sequence encodes CASSSTGSGFYEQYF.

The rearrangement uses TRBV5-1 and TRBJ1-6; D might be TRBD1 (6 bases). Germline CDR1 and CDR2: SGHRS and YFSETQ. The CDR3 is 15 residues long. V was pared by 4 bases and J by 5 bases, with 13 bases between. This CDR3 reads CASSLRGGDNSPLHF. The CDR3 DNA sequence: TGCGCCAGCAGCCTCAGGGGTGGAGATAATTCACCCCTCCACTTT. Full variable domain (missing parts from reference TRBV5-1 and TRBJ1-6): KAGVTQTPRYLIKTRGQQVTLSCSPISGHRSVSWYQQTPGQGLQFLFEYFSETQRNKGNFPGRFSGRQFSNSRSEMNVSTLELGDSALYLCASSLRGGDNSPLHFGNGTRLTVT.

J is TRBJ2-1 and V is TRBV7-9; possibly TRBD2 for D (5 bases). Deletions cut 5 bases from V and 9 bases from J, with 14 bases between. CDR3 length: 13 amino acids. The germline V gene has CDR1 SEHNR and CDR2 FQNEAQ (reference sequence). The CDR3 sequence is CASSPPSFSEQFF. The CDR3 DNA reads as TGTGCCAGCAGCCCTCCTAGCTTCAGTGAGCAGTTCTTC.

The rearrangement links TRBV11-2 to TRBJ2-5, with D tentatively TRBD1 (5 bases). V was shortened by 1 base and J by 5 bases, with 11 bases between the two germline ends. The CDR3 is 14 amino acids. Germline V gene sequence: CDR1 SGHAT, CDR2 FQNNGV. The CDR3 DNA follows: TGTGCCAGCAGCTTAGGGGCAGCAGGGGAGACCCAGTACTTC. Encoded protein: CASSLGAAGETQYF.

This clonotype was seen at least ten times. The chain recombines TRBV3-1 with TRBJ2-3; 10 bases agree with TRBD2. The length of the CDR3 is 16 residues. Germline CDR1 LGHDT, CDR2 YNNKEL (reference sequence). The V gene end was trimmed by 0 bases and the J gene end by 7 bases; junction bases not matched to a gene: 7. The CDR3 is CASSQDLTSGKNTQYF. As DNA, the CDR3 is TGTGCCAGCAGCCAAGATTTAACTAGCGGGAAAAATACGCAGTATTTT.

The chain is built from TRBV6-1 and TRBJ2-5; 7 nucleotides match TRBD2. Germline CDR1 is MNHNS and CDR2 is SASEGT. V was clipped by 7 bases and J by 5 bases; unmatched bases: 19. The CDR3 spans 17 residues. CDR3 nucleotides: TGTGCCAGCACCACCTCACTGGGGGGAGGGCCTCGGGAGACCCAGTACTTC. Amino acids: CASTTSLGGGPRETQYF.

The genes are TRBV7-8 and TRBJ2-7; no clear D gene. The CDR3 sequence is 11 residues long. Germline V CDR1 and CDR2: SGHVS, FQNEAQ. The germline V and J ends were trimmed by 3 bases and 7 bases, with 7 bases remaining between them. This CDR3 is CASSFSTEQYF. DNA of the CDR3: TGTGCCAGCAGCTTTTCGACTGAGCAGTACTTC.

The rearrangement uses TRBV27 and TRBJ2-7; 9 bases match TRBD1. CDR1 MNHEY and CDR2 SMNVEV come from the germline V gene (reference sequence). The CDR3 is 12 residues long. The V and J ends lost 7 bases and 6 bases, in that order; junction bases with no gene match: 4. CDR3 DNA sequence: TGTGCCAGCAAAACAGGGGGCTCCGAGCAGTACTTC. Translated, it gives CASKTGGSEQYF.

This clonotype was seen more than once but under ten times. This chain links TRBV5-1 with TRBJ2-5; 7 bases are a match to TRBD1. This CDR3 is built from 14 residues. J lost 5 bases, V lost 0 bases, and 4 bases had no gene match. The germline V gene encodes CDR1 SGHRS and CDR2 YFSETQ. The CDR3 nucleotides read TGCGCCAGCAGCTTGGACAGGGGCGGGGAGACCCAGTACTTC. It yields the protein CASSLDRGGETQYF.

The rearrangement joins TRBV7-9 to TRBJ2-3; the match to TRBD2 covers 7 bases. The CDR3 runs 16 residues. Per the germline V gene, CDR1 is SEHNR and CDR2 is FQNEAQ (reference sequence). V shed 5 bases and J 2 bases; nucleotides not matched to a gene: 10. The CDR3 sequence is CASSPFQAGPTDTQYF. CDR3 DNA sequence: TGTGCCAGCAGCCCCTTCCAAGCGGGGCCCACAGATACGCAGTATTTT. Full variable domain (outside the CDR3, taken from reference TRBV7-9 and TRBJ2-3): DTGVSQNPRHKITKRGQNVTFRCDPISEHNRLYWYRQTLGQGPEFLTYFQNEAQLEKSRLLSDRFSAERPKGSFSTLEIQRTEQGDSAMYLCASSPFQAGPTDTQYFGPGTRLTVL.

V is TRBV28 and J is TRBJ1-2, with 7 bases fitting TRBD1. The CDR3 runs 15 residues. The V segment lost 1 base and the J segment 1 base; nucleotides outside the gene matches: 3. Germline loops: CDR1 MDHEN, CDR2 SYDVKM. In DNA, the CDR3 is TGTGCCAGCAGTTTATTGACAGGGATTAACTATGGCTACACCTTC. This codes for CASSLLTGINYGYTF.

This clonotype was picked up a small number of times. CDR3 residues: CAWAGNYEQYF. CDR3 sequence (DNA): TGTGCCTGGGCAGGGAACTACGAGCAGTACTTC. The chain has TRBV30 and TRBJ2-7; TRBD1 might be the D (5 bases). Deletions cut 5 bases from V and 3 bases from J, with 8 bases between. The CDR3 covers 11 residues. CDR1 GTSNPN and CDR2 SVGIG come from the germline V gene (reference sequence).

The chain employs TRBV20-1 and TRBJ1-2; TRBD1 agrees at 7 bases. Germline-derived CDR1 and CDR2 are DFQATT and SNEGSKA (reference sequence). CDR3 length equals 14 residues. The V and J ends lost 6 bases and 4 bases, in that order; junction bases with no gene match: 11. CDR3 DNA sequence: TGCAGTGCCGACCAGGGGGAAATCAGCTATGGCTACACCTTC. Protein product: CSADQGEISYGYTF.

The gene calls are TRBV20-1 and TRBJ2-7; 7 nucleotides line up with TRBD2. After removal of 1 base from V and 9 bases from J, the junction contained 12 bases not matched to a gene. The V gene's germline CDR1 is DFQATT and CDR2 SNEGSKA (reference sequence). CDR3 length: 14 amino acids. The DNA of the CDR3 is TGCAGTGCTAGAGTTGCGCAGGGACTAACCGGGCAGTACTTC. It encodes CSARVAQGLTGQYF.

In its sample, this clonotype was seen many times. The chain combines TRBV11-2 with TRBJ2-1; no firm D call. This CDR3 is built from 16 residues. The germline CDR1 and CDR2 sequences are SGHAT and FQNNGV. Trimming removed 1 base from V and 6 bases from J, with 16 bases in between. The CDR3 loop is CASSLALAYRGNEQFF. The CDR3 bases are TGTGCCAGCAGCTTAGCTCTGGCCTACCGAGGCAATGAGCAGTTCTTC.

A word on this clonotype: Being one base from a much bigger clone, this may be a read error. The chain joins TRBV15 to TRBJ2-7; TRBD2 agrees at 7 bases. The germline gives CDR1 LNHNV, CDR2 YYDKDF (reference sequence). The trim removed 0 bases at V and 6 bases at J, leaving 11 bases unmatched. The CDR3 contains 16 residues. The CDR3 DNA reads TGTGCCACCAGCAGAGATTCCCGGACTAGTCTCTGCGAGCAGTACTTC. Translated, it gives CATSRDSRTSLCEQYF.